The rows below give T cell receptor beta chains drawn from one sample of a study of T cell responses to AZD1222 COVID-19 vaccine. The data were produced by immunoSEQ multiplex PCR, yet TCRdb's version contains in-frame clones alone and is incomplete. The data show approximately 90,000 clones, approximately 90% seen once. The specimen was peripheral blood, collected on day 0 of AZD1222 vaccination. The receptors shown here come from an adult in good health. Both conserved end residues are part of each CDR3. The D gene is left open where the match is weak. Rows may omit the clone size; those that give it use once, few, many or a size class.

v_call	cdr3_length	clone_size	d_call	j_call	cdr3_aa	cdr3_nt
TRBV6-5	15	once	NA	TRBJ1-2	CASSYSQGVNYGYTF	TGTGCCAGCAGTTACTCGCAGGGAGTTAACTATGGCTACACCTTC
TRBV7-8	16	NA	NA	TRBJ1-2	CASSLARAPGDYGYTF	TGTGCCAGCAGCTTAGCTCGGGCCCCCGGGGACTATGGCTACACCTTC
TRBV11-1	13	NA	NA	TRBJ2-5	CASSNQWGETQYF	TGTGCCAGCAGCAACCAATGGGGAGAGACCCAGTACTTC
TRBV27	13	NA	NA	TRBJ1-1	CASRPRLNTEAFF	TGTGCCAGCAGGCCTAGATTGAACACTGAAGCTTTCTTT
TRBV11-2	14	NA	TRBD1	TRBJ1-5	CASSPGGPSQPQHF	TGTGCCAGCAGCCCAGGGGGACCAAGCCAGCCCCAGCATTTT
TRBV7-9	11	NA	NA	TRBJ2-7	CASSADREQYF	TGTGCCAGCAGCGCCGATCGGGAGCAGTACTTC
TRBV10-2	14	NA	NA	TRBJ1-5	CASSESGLNQPQHF	TGCGCCAGCAGTGAGTCAGGCTTAAATCAGCCCCAGCATTTT
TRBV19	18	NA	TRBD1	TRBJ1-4	CASSRRTGGRAANEKLFF	TGTGCCAGTAGCCGACGGACAGGGGGCCGGGCGGCTAATGAAAAACTGTTTTTT
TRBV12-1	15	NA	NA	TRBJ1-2	CGIPAPRARGEGYTF	TGTGGGATTCCGGCCCCCAGGGCCCGGGGGGAGGGCTACACCTTC
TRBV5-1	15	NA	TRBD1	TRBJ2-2	CASSFSQGEAGELFF	TGCGCCAGCAGCTTTTCCCAGGGGGAAGCCGGGGAGCTGTTTTTT
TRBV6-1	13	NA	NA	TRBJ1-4	CASSEEAAGKLFF	TGTGCCAGCAGTGAAGAGGCAGCTGGAAAACTGTTTTTT